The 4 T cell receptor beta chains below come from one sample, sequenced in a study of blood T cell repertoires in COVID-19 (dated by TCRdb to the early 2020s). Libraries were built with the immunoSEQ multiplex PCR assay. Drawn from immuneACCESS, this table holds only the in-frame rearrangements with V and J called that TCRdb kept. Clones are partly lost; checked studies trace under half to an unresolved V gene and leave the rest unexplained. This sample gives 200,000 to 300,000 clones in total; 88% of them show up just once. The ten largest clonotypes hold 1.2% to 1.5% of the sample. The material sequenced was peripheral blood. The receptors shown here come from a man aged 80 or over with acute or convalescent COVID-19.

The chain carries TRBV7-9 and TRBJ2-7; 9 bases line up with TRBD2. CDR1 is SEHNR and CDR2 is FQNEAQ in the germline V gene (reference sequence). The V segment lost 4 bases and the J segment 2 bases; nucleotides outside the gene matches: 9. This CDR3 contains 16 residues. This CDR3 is CASSSSGAGGTYEQYF. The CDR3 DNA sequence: TGTGCCAGCAGCTCTTCTGGGGCGGGAGGGACCTACGAGCAGTACTTC.

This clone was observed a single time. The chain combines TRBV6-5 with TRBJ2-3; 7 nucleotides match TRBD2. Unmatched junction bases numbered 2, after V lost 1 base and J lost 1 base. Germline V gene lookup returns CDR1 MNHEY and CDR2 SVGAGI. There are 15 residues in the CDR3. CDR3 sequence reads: CASSYYAGGTDTQYF. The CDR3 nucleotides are TGTGCCAGCAGTTACTACGCGGGGGGCACAGATACGCAGTATTTT.

CDR3 amino acids: CASSLGLAGGVQETQYF. The CDR3 nucleotides are TGTGCCAGCAGCTTAGGGCTAGCGGGGGGGGTTCAAGAGACCCAGTACTTC. The chain is built from TRBV7-3 and TRBJ2-5, with TRBD2 matching 12 bases. The junction had 6 bases not matched to a gene; V was cut back by 2 bases and J by 2 bases. Per germline, CDR1 SGHTA and CDR2 FQGTGA. The CDR3 has 17 residues.

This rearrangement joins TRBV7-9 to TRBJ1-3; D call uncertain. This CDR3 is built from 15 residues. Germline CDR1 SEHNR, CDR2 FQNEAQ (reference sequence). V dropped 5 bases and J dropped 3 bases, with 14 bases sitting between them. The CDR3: CASSPREAGGNTIYF. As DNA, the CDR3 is TGTGCCAGCAGCCCGCGGGAGGCCGGTGGAAACACCATATATTTT.